The 11 T cell receptor beta chains presented below share a single source sample, sequenced in a study of T cell clonality in common variable immunodeficiency. Whole-study findings and limits: In common variable immunodeficiency, TCR beta chains reportedly carried fewer deletions and N-nucleotide insertions.

TCRdb's copy holds only in-frame clones and misses some; the assay was immunoSEQ multiplex PCR. The repertoire shows 25,000 to 35,000 clones, none seen only once; the top ten take around 30%. These receptors' antigens are unknown. The specimen sequenced was peripheral blood mononuclear cells. These receptors were taken from a human donor with common variable immunodeficiency.

Comments on this clone: From the germline J gene comes the end of the CDR3, since the read stops 3 residues before it. The chain links TRBV6-2 or TRBV6-3 to TRBJ2-2; TRBD2 might be the D (6 bases). Germline V gene sequence: CDR1 MNHEY, CDR2 SVGEGT. The CDR3 totals 16 residues. V was pared by 6 bases and J by 2 bases, with 16 bases between. The CDR3 here is CASSLLPGDNTGELFF. The DNA read from the CDR3 is TGTGCCAGCAGCCTGCTTCCGGGGGACAACACCGGGGAG.

This clone has just a few counts. Partial CDR3 DNA: TGTGCCAGTAGTATAGGCGGGGGGCTCGGGTCAATGCAGCCC. This sequence encodes CASSIGGGLGSMQP. The CDR3 in its entirety is CASSIGGGLGSMQPQHF. The V and J genes are TRBV19 and TRBJ1-5; TRBD1 is a possible D gene (6 bases). Read data end 3 residues before the CDR3 end; the end is taken from the germline J gene. The CDR3 consists of 17 residues. Germline V lookup: CDR1 LNHDA, CDR2 SQIVND (reference sequence). V lost 1 base and J lost 7, with 20 bases in between.

This clone showed up many times. Read coverage stops 3 residues before the CDR3 terminus; the germline J gene supplies the remainder. The chain has TRBV20-1 and TRBJ1-1; TRBD1 matches 10 bases. CDR3 length: 11 amino acids. From germline, CDR1 is DFQATT and CDR2 SNEGSKA (reference sequence). The covered CDR3 bases are TGCAGTGCTCGACAGGGGGCCTCT. It translates to CSARQGAS. The full CDR3 is CSARQGASAFF.

Notes on this clone: The read comes to an end 3 residues before the CDR3 does, leaving the germline J gene to fill in the end. The chain couples TRBV7-9 to TRBJ1-6; perhaps TRBD1 as D (5 bases). The ends were cut back, 4 bases at V and 5 bases at J, with 9 bases in the middle. CDR1 is SEHNR, CDR2 FQNEAQ, per germline (reference sequence). The CDR3 has 14 amino acids. CDR3 residues: CASSSDSNNSPLHF. The sequenced part of the CDR3 DNA is TGTGCCAGCAGCTCCGACAGCAATAATTCACCC. The entire variable domain, with the rest obtained from reference TRBV7-9 and TRBJ1-6, is as follows: DTGVSQNPRHKITKRGQNVTFRCDPISEHNRLYWYRQTLGQGPEFLTYFQNEAQLEKSRLLSDRFSAERPKGSFSTLEIQRTEQGDSAMYLCASSSDSNNSPLHFGNGTRLTVT.

Points on this clone: The read ends 3 residues before the CDR3 terminus; that terminus is restored from the germline J gene. The V and J genes are TRBV7-9 and TRBJ2-3; TRBD2 might be the D (7 bases). The V and J ends lost 5 bases and 4 bases respectively, with 13 bases between them. From germline, CDR1 is SEHNR and CDR2 FQNEAQ (reference sequence). The length of the CDR3 is 14 residues. This chain's CDR3 is CASSPRGAPDTQYF. The CDR3 DNA, read in part, is TGTGCCAGCAGCCCCCGGGGGGCCCCAGATACG.

This clone showed up just a few times. The read ends 3 residues shy of where the CDR3 ends; the end is completed using the germline J gene. The V and J genes are TRBV2 and TRBJ2-3, with 8 positions matching TRBD2. V lost 6 bases, J lost 6 bases, and 8 bases stayed unmatched. The CDR3 loop spans 14 amino acids. Germline CDR1 SNHLY, CDR2 FYNNEI. The CDR3 is CASRGGAGVDTQYF. CDR3 bases read: TGTGCCAGCAGGGGTGGAGCGGGGGTGGATACG.

On this clone itself: Read sequence stops 3 residues before the CDR3 end, and the germline J gene provides the missing end. The V and J genes are TRBV19 and TRBJ2-3; D remains ambiguous. The CDR3 totals 12 residues. CDR1 and CDR2 (germline): LNHDA, SQIVND (reference sequence). Deletions cut 1 base from V and 4 bases from J, with 3 bases between. Partial CDR3 DNA: TGTGCCAGTAGTATAGCTCCAGATACG. Protein sequence: CASSIAPDT. The full CDR3 reads CASSIAPDTQYF. Drawing the rest from reference TRBV19 and TRBJ2-3, the complete variable domain is DGGITQSPKYLFRKEGQNVTLSCEQNLNHDAMYWYRQDPGQGLRLIYYSQIVNDFQKGDIAEGYSVSREKKESFPLTVTSAQKNPTAFYLCASSIAPDTQYFGPGTRLTVL.

This clone was observed at least ten times. The sequence runs out 3 residues before the end of the CDR3; the remainder is reconstructed from the germline J gene. J is TRBJ1-4 and V is TRBV18, with 7 bases identical to TRBD1. The CDR3 totals 15 residues. Germline V CDR1 and CDR2: KGHSH, LQKENI. J gave up 0 bases and V 2 bases, and 0 bases lay outside the gene matches. The part of the CDR3 DNA that was read is TGTGCCAGCTCACCAGGGACAGCAACTAATGAAAAA. This translates into CASSPGTATNEK. The complete CDR3 protein is CASSPGTATNEKLFF.

In its sample, this clone was seen many times. The read comes to an end 3 residues before the CDR3 does, leaving the germline J gene to fill in the end. This chain connects TRBV20-1 to TRBJ2-1; perhaps TRBD2 as D (6 bases). Germline CDR1 is DFQATT and CDR2 is SNEGSKA (reference sequence). The germline V and J ends were trimmed by 0 bases and 7 bases, with 13 bases remaining between them. The CDR3 contains 14 residues. CDR3 DNA (partial): TGCAGTGCTAGAGACTCAGCGGGTCAGAATGAG. Residues: CSARDSAGQNE. The entire CDR3 protein is CSARDSAGQNEQFF.

Ten or more counts support this clone. From the germline J gene comes the end of the CDR3, since the read stops 3 residues before it. The V gene is TRBV5-1, the J gene TRBJ2-5; D might be TRBD1 (5 bases). The V end lost 0 bases, the J end lost 1 base, and 7 bases lay between the germline ends. The CDR3 has 14 amino acids. Germline V gives CDR1 SGHRS, CDR2 YFSETQ. This CDR3 is CASSLEGIQETQYF. The sequenced CDR3 bases are TGCGCCAGCAGCTTGGAGGGGATCCAAGAGACC. Combining the CDR3 with reference TRBV5-1 and TRBJ2-5 gives the whole variable domain KAGVTQTPRYLIKTRGQQVTLSCSPISGHRSVSWYQQTPGQGLQFLFEYFSETQRNKGNFPGRFSGRQFSNSRSEMNVSTLELGDSALYLCASSLEGIQETQYFGPGTRLLVL.

This clone was seen at least ten times. The read ends 3 residues shy of where the CDR3 ends; the end is completed using the germline J gene. The gene calls are TRBV20-1 and TRBJ2-3; D gene unclear. The V and J ends lost 4 bases and 2 bases respectively, with 13 bases between them. The CDR3 covers 14 residues. The V gene's germline CDR1 is DFQATT and CDR2 SNEGSKA (reference sequence). The CDR3 sequence is CSANGAVPTDTQYF. The CDR3 DNA, read in part, is TGCAGTGCTAACGGTGCGGTGCCCACAGATACG.